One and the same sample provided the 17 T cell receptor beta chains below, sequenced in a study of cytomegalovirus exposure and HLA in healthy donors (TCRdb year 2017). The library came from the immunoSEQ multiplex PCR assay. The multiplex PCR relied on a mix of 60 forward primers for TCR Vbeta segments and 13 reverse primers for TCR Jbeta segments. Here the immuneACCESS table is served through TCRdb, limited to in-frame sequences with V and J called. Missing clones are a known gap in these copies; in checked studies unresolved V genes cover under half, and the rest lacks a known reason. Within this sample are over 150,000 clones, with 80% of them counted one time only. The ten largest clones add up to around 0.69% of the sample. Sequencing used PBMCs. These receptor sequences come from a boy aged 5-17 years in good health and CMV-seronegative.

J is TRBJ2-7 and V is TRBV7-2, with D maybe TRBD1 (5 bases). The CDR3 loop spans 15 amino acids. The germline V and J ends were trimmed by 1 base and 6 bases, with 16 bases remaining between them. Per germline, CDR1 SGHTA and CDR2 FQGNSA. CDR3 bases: TGTGCCAGCAGCTTAGTATTCGGGCAGGGTTCCGAGCAGTACTTC. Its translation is CASSLVFGQGSEQYF.

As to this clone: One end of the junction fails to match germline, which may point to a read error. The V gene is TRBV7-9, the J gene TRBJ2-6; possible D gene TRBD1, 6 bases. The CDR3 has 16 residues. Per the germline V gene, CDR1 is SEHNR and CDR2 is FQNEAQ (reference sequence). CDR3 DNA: TGTTCCAGCAGCTCCTCCAGGGGTGGAGGGGCCAACGTCCTGACTTTC. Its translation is CSSSSSRGGGANVLTF.

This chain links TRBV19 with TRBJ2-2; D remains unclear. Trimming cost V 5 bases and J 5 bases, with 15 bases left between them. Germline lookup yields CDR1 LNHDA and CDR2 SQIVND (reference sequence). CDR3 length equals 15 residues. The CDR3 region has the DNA TGTGCCAGTAGTCCCCGAGCTAGGCTTACCGGGGAGCTGTTTTTT. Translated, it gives CASSPRARLTGELFF.

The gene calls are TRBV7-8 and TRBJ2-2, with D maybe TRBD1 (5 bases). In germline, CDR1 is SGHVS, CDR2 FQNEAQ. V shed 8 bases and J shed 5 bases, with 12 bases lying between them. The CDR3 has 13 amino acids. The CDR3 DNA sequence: TGTGCCAGCCTAGGCACAGGAACCGGGGAGCTGTTTTTT. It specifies CASLGTGTGELFF. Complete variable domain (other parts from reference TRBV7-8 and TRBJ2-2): GAGVSQSPRYKVAKRGQDVALRCDPISGHVSLFWYQQALGQGPEFLTYFQNEAQLDKSGLPSDRFFAERPEGSVSTLKIQRTQQEDSAVYLCASLGTGTGELFFGEGSRLTVL.

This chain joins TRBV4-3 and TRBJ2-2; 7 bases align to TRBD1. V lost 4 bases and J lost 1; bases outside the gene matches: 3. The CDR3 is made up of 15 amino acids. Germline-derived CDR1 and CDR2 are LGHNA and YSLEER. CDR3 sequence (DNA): TGCGCCAGCAGCCCGGACAGGCTGAACACCGGGGAGCTGTTTTTT. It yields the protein CASSPDRLNTGELFF.

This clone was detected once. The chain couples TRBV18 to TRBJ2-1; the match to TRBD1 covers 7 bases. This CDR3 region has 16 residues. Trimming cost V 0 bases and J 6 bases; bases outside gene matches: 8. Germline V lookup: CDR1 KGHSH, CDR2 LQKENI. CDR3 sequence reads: CASSPPYRGATNEQFF. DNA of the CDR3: TGTGCCAGCTCACCACCGTACAGGGGTGCTACCAATGAGCAGTTCTTC. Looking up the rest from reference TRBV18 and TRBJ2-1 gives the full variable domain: NAGVMQNPRHLVRRRGQEARLRCSPMKGHSHVYWYRQLPEEGLKFMVYLQKENIIDESGMPKERFSAEFPKEGPSILRIQQVVRGDSAAYFCASSPPYRGATNEQFFGPGTRLTVL.

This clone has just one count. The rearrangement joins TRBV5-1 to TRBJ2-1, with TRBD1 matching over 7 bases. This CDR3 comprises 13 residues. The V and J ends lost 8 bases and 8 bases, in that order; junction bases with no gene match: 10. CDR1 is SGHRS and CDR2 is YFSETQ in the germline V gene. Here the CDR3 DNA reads TGCGCCAGGGCGACAGGGTCTGGTCATGAGCAGTTCTTC. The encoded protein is CARATGSGHEQFF. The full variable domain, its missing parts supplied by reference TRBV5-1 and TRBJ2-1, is KAGVTQTPRYLIKTRGQQVTLSCSPISGHRSVSWYQQTPGQGLQFLFEYFSETQRNKGNFPGRFSGRQFSNSRSEMNVSTLELGDSALYLCARATGSGHEQFFGPGTRLTVL.

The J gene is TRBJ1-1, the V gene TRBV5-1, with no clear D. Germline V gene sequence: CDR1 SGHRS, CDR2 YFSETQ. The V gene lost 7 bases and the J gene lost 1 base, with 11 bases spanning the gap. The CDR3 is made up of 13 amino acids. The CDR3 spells CASAAQTNTEAFF. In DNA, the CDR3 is TGCGCCAGCGCCGCACAGACGAACACTGAAGCTTTCTTT.

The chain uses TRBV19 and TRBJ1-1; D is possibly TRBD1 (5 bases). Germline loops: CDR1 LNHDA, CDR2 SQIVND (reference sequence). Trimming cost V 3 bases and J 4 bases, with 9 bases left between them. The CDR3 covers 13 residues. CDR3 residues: CASSMDILTEAFF. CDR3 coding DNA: TGTGCCAGTAGTATGGACATTCTCACTGAAGCTTTCTTT.

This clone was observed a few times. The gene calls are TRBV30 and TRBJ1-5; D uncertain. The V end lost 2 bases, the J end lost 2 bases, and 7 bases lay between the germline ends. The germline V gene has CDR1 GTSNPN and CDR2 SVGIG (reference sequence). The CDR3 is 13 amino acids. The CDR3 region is CAWSYVGNQPQHF. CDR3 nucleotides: TGTGCCTGGAGTTATGTCGGCAATCAGCCCCAGCATTTT.

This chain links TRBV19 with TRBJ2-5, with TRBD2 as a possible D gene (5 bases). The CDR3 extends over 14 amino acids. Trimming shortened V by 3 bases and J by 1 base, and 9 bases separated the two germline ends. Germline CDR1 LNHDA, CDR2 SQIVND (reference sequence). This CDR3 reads CASSMVALQETQYF. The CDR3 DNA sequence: TGTGCCAGTAGTATGGTAGCGCTCCAAGAGACCCAGTACTTC.

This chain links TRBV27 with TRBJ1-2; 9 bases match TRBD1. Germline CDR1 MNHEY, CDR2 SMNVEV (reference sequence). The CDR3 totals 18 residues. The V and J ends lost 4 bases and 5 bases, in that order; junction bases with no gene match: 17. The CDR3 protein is CASSSYNLPGTGSYGYTF. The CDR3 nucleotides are TGTGCCAGCAGTTCCTACAATCTACCGGGGACAGGGAGTTATGGCTACACCTTC.

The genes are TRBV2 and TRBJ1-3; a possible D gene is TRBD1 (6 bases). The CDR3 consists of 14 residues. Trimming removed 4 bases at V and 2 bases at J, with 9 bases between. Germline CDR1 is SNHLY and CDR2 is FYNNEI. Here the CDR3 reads CASSVNRAGNTIYF. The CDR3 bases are TGTGCCAGCAGTGTTAACAGGGCTGGAAACACCATATATTTT.

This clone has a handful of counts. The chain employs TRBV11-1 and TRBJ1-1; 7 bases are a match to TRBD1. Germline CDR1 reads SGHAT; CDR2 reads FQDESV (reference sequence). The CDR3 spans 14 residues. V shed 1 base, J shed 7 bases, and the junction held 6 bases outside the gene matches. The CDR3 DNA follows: TGTGCCAGCAGCTTAGGGGGGACAGAAGGTGAAGCTTTCTTT. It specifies CASSLGGTEGEAFF.

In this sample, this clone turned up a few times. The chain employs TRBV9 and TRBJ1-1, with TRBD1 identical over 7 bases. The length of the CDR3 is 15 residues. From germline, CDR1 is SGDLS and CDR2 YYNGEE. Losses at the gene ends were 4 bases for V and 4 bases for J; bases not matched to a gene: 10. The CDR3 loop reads CASSPPGGIGTEAFF. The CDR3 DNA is TGTGCCAGCAGCCCCCCAGGGGGGATTGGCACTGAAGCTTTCTTT.

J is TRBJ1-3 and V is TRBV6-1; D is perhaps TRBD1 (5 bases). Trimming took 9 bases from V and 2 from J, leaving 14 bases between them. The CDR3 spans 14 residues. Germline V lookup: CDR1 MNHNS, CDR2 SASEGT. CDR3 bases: TGTGCCAGTAGAAGGGGCGGTACTGGAAACACCATATATTTT. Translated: CASRRGGTGNTIYF.

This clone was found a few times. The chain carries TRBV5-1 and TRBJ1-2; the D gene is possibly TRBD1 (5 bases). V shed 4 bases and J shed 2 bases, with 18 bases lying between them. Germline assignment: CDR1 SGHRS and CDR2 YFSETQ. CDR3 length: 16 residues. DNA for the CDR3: TGCGCCAGCAGCACCGTCGGCGGGGGTTCCAACTATGGCTACACCTTC. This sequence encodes CASSTVGGGSNYGYTF.